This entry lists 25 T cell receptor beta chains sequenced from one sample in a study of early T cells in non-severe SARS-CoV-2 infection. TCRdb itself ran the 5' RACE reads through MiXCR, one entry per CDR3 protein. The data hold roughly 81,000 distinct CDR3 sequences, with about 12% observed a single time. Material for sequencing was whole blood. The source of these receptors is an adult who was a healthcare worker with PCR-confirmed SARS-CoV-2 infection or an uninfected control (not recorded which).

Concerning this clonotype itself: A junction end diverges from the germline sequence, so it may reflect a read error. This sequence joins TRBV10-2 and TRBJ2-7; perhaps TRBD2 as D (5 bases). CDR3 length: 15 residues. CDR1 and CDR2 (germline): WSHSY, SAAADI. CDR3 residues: CANSERSGHRREQYF. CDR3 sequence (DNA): TGCGCCAACAGTGAGCGGAGCGGTCATAGACGGGAGCAGTACTTC.

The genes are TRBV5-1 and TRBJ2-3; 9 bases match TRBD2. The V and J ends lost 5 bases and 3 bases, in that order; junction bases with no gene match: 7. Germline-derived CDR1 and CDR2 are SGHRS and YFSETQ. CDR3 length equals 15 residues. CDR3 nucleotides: TGCGCCAGCAGAAGACTAGCGGACAATACAGATACGCAGTATTTT. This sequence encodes CASRRLADNTDTQYF.

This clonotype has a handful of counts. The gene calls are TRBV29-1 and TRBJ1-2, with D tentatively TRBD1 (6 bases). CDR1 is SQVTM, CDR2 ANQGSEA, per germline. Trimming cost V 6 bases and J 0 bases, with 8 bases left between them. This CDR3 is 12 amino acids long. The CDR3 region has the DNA TGCAGCGTAAGGACAGCTAACTATGGCTACACCTTC. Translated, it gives CSVRTANYGYTF. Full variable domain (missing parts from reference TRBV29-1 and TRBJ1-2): SAVISQKPSRDICQRGTSLTIQCQVDSQVTMMFWYRQQPGQSLTLIATANQGSEATYESGFVIDKFPISRPNLTFSTLTVSNMSPEDSSIYLCSVRTANYGYTFGSGTRLTVV.

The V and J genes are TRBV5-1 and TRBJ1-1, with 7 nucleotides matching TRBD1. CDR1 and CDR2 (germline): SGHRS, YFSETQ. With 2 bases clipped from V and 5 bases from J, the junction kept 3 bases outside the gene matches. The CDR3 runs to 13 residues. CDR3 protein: CASSFLQGTEAFF. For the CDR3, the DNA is TGCGCCAGCAGCTTTCTACAGGGGACTGAAGCTTTCTTT.

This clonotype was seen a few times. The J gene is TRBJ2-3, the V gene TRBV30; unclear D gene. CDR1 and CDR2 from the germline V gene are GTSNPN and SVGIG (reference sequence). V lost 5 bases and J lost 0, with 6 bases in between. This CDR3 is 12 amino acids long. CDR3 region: CAWEASTDTQYF. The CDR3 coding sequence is TGTGCCTGGGAAGCCAGCACAGATACGCAGTATTTT.

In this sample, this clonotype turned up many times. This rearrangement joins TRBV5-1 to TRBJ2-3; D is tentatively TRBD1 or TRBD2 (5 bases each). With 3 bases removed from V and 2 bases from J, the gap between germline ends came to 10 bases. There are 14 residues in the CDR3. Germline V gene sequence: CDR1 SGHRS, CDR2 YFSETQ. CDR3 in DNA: TGCGCCAGCAGCTCAGGGACGGACACAGATACGCAGTATTTT. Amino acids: CASSSGTDTDTQYF.

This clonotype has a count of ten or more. The CDR3 loop reads CASSQIADAFQGEQYF. The CDR3 DNA follows: TGTGCCAGCAGCCAAATCGCGGACGCCTTCCAGGGCGAGCAGTACTTC. The rearrangement links TRBV14 to TRBJ2-7; D may be TRBD1 (5 bases). The V gene lost 2 bases and the J gene lost 6 bases, with 20 bases spanning the gap. This CDR3 spans 16 amino acids. The germline V gene encodes CDR1 SGHDN and CDR2 FVKESK.

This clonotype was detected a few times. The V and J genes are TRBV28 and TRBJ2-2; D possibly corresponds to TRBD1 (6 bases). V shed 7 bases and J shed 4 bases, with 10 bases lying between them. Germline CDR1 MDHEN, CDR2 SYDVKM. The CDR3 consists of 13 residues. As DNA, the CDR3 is TGTGCCAGCATAGAGGGGGTCACCGGGGAGCTGTTTTTT. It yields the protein CASIEGVTGELFF.

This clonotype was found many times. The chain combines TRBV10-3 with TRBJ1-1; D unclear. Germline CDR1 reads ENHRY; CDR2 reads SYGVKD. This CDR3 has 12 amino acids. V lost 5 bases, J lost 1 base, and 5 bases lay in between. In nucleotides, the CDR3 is TGTGCCATCAGTATCGGGAACACTGAAGCTTTCTTT. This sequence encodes CAISIGNTEAFF.

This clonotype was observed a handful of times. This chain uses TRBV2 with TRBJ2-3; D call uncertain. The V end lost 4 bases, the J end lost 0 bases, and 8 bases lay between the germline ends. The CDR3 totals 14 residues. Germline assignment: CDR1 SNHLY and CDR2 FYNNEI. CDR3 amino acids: CASSGDTSTDTQYF. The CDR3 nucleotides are TGTGCCAGCAGTGGGGATACTAGCACAGATACGCAGTATTTT.

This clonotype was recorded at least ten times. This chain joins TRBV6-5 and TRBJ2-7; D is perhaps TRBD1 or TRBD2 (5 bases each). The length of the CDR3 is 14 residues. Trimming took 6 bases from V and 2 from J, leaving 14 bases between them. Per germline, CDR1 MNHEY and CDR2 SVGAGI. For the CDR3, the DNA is TGTGCCAGCAGCGGGACCGCCGATACCTACGAGCAGTACTTC. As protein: CASSGTADTYEQYF.

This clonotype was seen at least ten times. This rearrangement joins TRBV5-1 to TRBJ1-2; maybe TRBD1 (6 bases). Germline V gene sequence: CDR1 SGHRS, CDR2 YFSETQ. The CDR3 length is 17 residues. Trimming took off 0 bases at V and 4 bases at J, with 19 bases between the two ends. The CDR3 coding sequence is TGCGCCAGCAGCTTGGGAGCGCTCAGGGGTTCGGGCTATGGCTACACCTTC. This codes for CASSLGALRGSGYGYTF.

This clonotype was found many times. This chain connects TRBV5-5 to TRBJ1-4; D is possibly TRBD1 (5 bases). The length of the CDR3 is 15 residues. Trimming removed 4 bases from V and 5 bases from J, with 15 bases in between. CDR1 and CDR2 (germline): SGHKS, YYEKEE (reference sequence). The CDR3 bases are TGTGCCAGCAGCCTGGGACCTATAGGAAATGAAAAACTGTTTTTT. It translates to CASSLGPIGNEKLFF.

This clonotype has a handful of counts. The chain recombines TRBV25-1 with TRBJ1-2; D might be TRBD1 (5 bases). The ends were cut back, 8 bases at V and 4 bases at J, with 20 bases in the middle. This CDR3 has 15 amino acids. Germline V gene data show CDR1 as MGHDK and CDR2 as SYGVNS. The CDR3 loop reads CASSELGGTGYGYTF. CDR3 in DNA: TGTGCCAGCTCTGAACTGGGGGGTACAGGCTATGGCTACACCTTC.

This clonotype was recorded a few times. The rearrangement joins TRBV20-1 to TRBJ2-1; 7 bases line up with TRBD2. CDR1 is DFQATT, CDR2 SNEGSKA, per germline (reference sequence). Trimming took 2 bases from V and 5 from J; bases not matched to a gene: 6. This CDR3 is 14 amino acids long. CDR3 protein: CSARKPSGNNEQFF. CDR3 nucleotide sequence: TGCAGTGCTAGAAAGCCTAGCGGAAACAATGAGCAGTTCTTC.

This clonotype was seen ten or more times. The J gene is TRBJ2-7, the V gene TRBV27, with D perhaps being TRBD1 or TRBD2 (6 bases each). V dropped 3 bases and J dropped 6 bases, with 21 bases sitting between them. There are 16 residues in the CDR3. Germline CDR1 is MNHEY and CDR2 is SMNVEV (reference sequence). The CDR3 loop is CASSFGYGGTPREQYF. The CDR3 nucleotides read TGTGCCAGCAGTTTTGGGTATGGCGGGACACCCCGCGAGCAGTACTTC.

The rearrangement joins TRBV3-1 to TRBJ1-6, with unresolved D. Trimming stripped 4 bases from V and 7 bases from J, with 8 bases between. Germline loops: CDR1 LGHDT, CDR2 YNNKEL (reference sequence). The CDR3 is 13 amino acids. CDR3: CASSPLPNSPLHF. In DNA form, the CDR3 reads TGTGCCAGCAGCCCGCTACCCAATTCACCCCTCCACTTT.

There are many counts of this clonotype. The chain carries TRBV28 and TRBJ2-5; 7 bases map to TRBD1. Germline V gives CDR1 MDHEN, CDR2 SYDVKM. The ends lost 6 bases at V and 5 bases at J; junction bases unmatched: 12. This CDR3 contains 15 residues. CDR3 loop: CASSEPAGGRETQYF. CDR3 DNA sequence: TGTGCCAGCAGCGAACCCGCAGGGGGAAGGGAGACCCAGTACTTC. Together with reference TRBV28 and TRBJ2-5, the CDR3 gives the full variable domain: DVKVTQSSRYLVKRTGEKVFLECVQDMDHENMFWYRQDPGLGLRLIYFSYDVKMKEKGDIPEGYSVSREKKERFSLILESASTNQTSMYLCASSEPAGGRETQYFGPGTRLLVL.

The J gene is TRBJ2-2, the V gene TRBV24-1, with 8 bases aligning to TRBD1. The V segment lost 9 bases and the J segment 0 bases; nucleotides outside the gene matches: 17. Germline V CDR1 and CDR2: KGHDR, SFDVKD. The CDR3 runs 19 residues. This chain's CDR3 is CATSNIVRGRSSNTGELFF. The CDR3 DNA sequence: TGTGCCACCTCAAACATTGTCAGGGGGCGGTCATCGAACACCGGGGAGCTGTTTTTT.

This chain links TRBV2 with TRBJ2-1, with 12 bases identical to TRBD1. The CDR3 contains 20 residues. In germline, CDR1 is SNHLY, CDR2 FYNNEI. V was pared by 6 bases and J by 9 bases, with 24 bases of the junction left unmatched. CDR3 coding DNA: TGTGCCAGCAGGTCCCTCATCCCTTTTGGGACAGGGGGCCATATGGGTGAGCAGTTCTTC. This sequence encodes CASRSLIPFGTGGHMGEQFF.

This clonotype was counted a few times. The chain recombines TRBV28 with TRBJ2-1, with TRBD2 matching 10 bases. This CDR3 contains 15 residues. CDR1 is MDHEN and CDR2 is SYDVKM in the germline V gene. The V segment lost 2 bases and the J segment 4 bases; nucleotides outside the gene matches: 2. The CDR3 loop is CASSLKAGGYNEQFF. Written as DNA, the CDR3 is TGTGCCAGCAGTTTAAAAGCGGGGGGGTACAATGAGCAGTTCTTC.

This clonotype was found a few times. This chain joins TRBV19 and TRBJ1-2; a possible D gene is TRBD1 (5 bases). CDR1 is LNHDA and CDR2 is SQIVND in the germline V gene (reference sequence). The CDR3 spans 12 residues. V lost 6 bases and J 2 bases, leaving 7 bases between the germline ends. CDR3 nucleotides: TGTGCCAGTAGCAAGGGGAACTATGGCTACACCTTC. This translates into CASSKGNYGYTF.

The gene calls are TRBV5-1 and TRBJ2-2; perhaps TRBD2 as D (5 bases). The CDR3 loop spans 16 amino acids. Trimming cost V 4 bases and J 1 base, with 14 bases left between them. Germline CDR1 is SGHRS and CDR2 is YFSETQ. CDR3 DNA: TGCGCCAGCAGCCCAGCGGACGGATTGAACACCGGGGAGCTGTTTTTT. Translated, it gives CASSPADGLNTGELFF.

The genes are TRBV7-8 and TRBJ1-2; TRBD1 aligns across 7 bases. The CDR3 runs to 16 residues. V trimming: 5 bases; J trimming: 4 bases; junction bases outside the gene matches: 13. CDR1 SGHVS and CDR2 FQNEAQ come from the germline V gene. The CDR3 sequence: CASSPESGTAIYGYTF. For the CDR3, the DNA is TGTGCCAGCAGCCCCGAATCCGGGACAGCTATCTATGGCTACACCTTC.

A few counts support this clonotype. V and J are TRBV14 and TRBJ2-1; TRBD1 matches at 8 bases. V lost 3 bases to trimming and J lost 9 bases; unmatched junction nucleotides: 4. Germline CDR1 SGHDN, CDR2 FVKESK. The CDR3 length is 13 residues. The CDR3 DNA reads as TGTGCCAGCAGCCAGGACAGGGTCGGTGAGCAGTTCTTC. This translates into CASSQDRVGEQFF.